This TCR beta chain is drawn from a study of blood T cell repertoires in COVID-19. The overall study: Researchers got acute and convalescent COVID-19 samples from the United States, Italy and Spain. The analysed material was cDNA or gDNA that came from T cells, B-cell-depleted T cells, or PBMCs.

From germline, CDR1 is SEHNR and CDR2 FQNEAQ (reference sequence). The CDR3 covers 14 residues. V lost 4 bases and J 5 bases, leaving 12 bases between the germline ends. Per the original methods: Reference gene primers were amplified, and this amplification served to estimate nucleated cell counts. The protocol was immunoSEQ multiplex PCR, while the TCRdb copy is restricted to in-frame clones and leaves out a portion. D and trimming come from the DNA, and the V and J calls and clone size come from that table. There are about 400,000 clones in the sample; around nine tenths occur only once, and 2.5% to 3.5% lies in the top ten.

Sequences were obtained from peripheral blood. The rearrangement joins TRBV7-9 to TRBJ1-5, with D perhaps TRBD1 (6 bases). This clonotype was sampled from a human donor in a cohort sampled during active COVID-19. CDR3 sequence (DNA): TGTGCCAGCAGCTCCCGGGACACCTATCAGCCCCAGCATTTT. Translation: CASSSRDTYQPQHF.